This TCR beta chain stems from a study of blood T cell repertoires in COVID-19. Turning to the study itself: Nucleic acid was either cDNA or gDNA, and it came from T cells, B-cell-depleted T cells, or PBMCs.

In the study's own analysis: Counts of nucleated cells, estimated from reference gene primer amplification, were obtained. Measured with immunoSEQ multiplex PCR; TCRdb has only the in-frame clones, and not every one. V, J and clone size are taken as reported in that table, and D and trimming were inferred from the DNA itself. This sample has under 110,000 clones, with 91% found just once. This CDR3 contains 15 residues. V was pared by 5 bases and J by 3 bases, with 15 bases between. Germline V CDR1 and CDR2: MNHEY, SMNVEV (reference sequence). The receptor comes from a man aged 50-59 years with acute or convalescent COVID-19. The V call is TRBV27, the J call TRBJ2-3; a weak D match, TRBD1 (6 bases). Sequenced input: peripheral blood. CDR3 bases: TGTGCCAGCAGTCCCCGGGGACACCAGACAGATACGCAGTATTTT. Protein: CASSPRGHQTDTQYF.